A selection of T cell receptor beta chains follows, all from one sample in a study of OX40 agonist ivuxolimab in advanced cancers. Generated by immunoSEQ multiplex PCR, the TCRdb table keeps only in-frame clones and is missing some. The sample lists tens of thousands of clones; about 80% were seen once. The specimen was CD4+ or CD8+ T cells sorted from blood, collected in a trial of the OX40 agonist ivuxolimab. The receptors were sampled from an adult with an advanced solid tumor such as melanoma, head and neck, liver or kidney cancer. CDR3s include the opening cysteine and the closing phenylalanine or tryptophan. The order of the fields is CDR3 protein, CDR3 DNA, V gene, clone size, D gene, J gene. The D gene is left open where the match is weak. Not every row has a clone size; where given, it reads once, few, many or a size class.

CASSGPGGYYGYTF	TGTGCCAGCAGTGGTCCAGGGGGTTACTATGGCTACACCTTC	TRBV25-1	.	TRBD1	TRBJ1-2
CASQRDRDQPQHF	TGTGCCAGCCAACGGGACCGAGATCAGCCCCAGCATTTT	TRBV7-8	.	.	TRBJ1-5
CATTRTSGNNEQFF	TGTGCCACCACCAGGACTAGCGGAAACAATGAGCAGTTCTTC	TRBV19	.	TRBD2	TRBJ2-1
CASSLVGGIMNTEAFF	TGTGCCAGCAGCTTAGTGGGAGGGATAATGAACACTGAAGCTTTCTTT	TRBV11-3	.	.	TRBJ1-1
CSVWGTSTEAFF	TGCAGCGTTTGGGGGACGAGCACTGAAGCTTTCTTT	TRBV29-1	.	.	TRBJ1-1
CASSLSPDPDHTQYF	TGTGCCAGCAGTTTATCCCCCGATCCAGACCATACGCAGTATTTT	TRBV27	few	.	TRBJ2-3
CASSADPAGNQPQHF	TGTGCCAGCAGCGCCGACCCTGCGGGGAATCAGCCCCAGCATTTT	TRBV7-9	.	.	TRBJ1-5
CASSYPAGVGTEAFF	TGTGCCAGCAGCTATCCCGCGGGGGTGGGGACTGAAGCTTTCTTT	TRBV7-9	.	.	TRBJ1-1
CASSSGTSRSTDTQYF	TGTGCCAGCAGTTCCGGGACTAGCAGAAGCACAGATACGCAGTATTTT	TRBV9	.	TRBD2	TRBJ2-3
CASSSTGGSNTGELFF	TGTGCCAGCAGTTCGACAGGGGGTAGTAACACCGGGGAGCTGTTTTTT	TRBV27	.	TRBD1	TRBJ2-2
CASNPSGNTEAFF	TGTGCCAGCAACCCATCAGGGAACACTGAAGCTTTCTTT	TRBV6-5	few	.	TRBJ1-1
CASSLVGTGLAKNIQYF	TGTGCCAGCAGTTTAGTAGGAACTGGCTTAGCCAAAAACATTCAGTACTTC	TRBV28	.	.	TRBJ2-4
CASSLGRAPYNEQFF	TGTGCCAGCAGCTTGGGAAGAGCCCCGTACAATGAGCAGTTCTTC	TRBV5-6	.	.	TRBJ2-1
CASSQDGGAQHF	TGTGCCAGCAGCCAGGACGGAGGAGCCCAGCATTTT	TRBV6-5	.	.	TRBJ1-5
CASSYSRDGAYEQYF	TGTGCCAGCAGTTACTCCCGGGACGGAGCCTACGAGCAGTACTTC	TRBV4-2	.	.	TRBJ2-7
CASSQDLQETQYF	TGTGCCAGCTCACAGGACCTACAAGAGACCCAGTACTTC	TRBV18	.	.	TRBJ2-5
CASREGGSYEQYF	TGTGCCAGCAGGGAGGGGGGCTCCTACGAGCAGTACTTC	TRBV2	.	.	TRBJ2-7
CASSTRQELPLNYGYTF	TGTGCCAGCAGTACTCGACAGGAGCTTCCCCTTAACTATGGCTACACCTTC	TRBV27	.	.	TRBJ1-2
CASSLELAGGRETQYF	TGCGCCAGCAGCTTGGAACTAGCGGGGGGCCGGGAGACCCAGTACTTC	TRBV5-1	.	TRBD2	TRBJ2-5
CASSRFAANEQFF	TGTGCCAGCAGCAGGTTTGCGGCCAATGAGCAGTTCTTC	TRBV6-5	.	.	TRBJ2-1
CASSLLERMEAFF	TGTGCCAGCAGCTTGTTGGAACGGATGGAAGCTTTCTTT	TRBV7-2	.	.	TRBJ1-1
CASSFGAGTLNTEAFF	TGCGCCAGCAGCTTTGGGGCAGGGACCCTGAACACTGAAGCTTTCTTT	TRBV5-1	few	.	TRBJ1-1
CASSQGSAGVGYTGELFF	TGTGCCAGCAGCCAGGGAAGTGCGGGGGTCGGATATACCGGGGAGCTGTTTTTT	TRBV4-2	.	TRBD2	TRBJ2-2
CASAPGQGTDTQYF	TGTGCCAGCGCGCCGGGACAGGGCACAGATACGCAGTATTTT	TRBV7-3	.	TRBD1	TRBJ2-3
CASSRPLGQTYGYTF	TGTGCCAGCAGTCGTCCCCTGGGACAGACCTATGGCTACACCTTC	TRBV28	.	TRBD1	TRBJ1-2
CASSISQGNYGYTF	TGTGCCAGTAGTATTTCACAGGGCAACTATGGCTACACCTTC	TRBV19	.	.	TRBJ1-2
CASSPGTGRDQPQHF	TGTGCCAGCAGCCCCGGGACAGGGAGAGATCAGCCCCAGCATTTT	TRBV9	.	TRBD1	TRBJ1-5
CASSLWIISGVMIEKLFF	TGTGCCAGCAGCTTATGGATTATTTCTGGGGTGATGATTGAAAAACTGTTTTTT	TRBV7-9	once	.	TRBJ1-4
CASSSGQGGQETQYF	TGTGCCAGCAGCTCCGGACAGGGTGGGCAAGAGACCCAGTACTTC	TRBV7-9	.	TRBD1	TRBJ2-5
CASRDREVHSYEQYF	TGCGCCAGCCGCGACAGGGAGGTCCACTCCTACGAGCAGTACTTC	TRBV5-1	.	.	TRBJ2-7
CASSEGGQVHGYTF	TGCGCCAGCAGTGAGGGGGGCCAGGTACATGGCTACACCTTC	TRBV10-2	few	.	TRBJ1-2
CASSIQRGGGETQYF	TGTGCCAGTAGTATCCAACGGGGAGGCGGAGAGACCCAGTACTTC	TRBV19	.	.	TRBJ2-5
CASSQDFRPFSGNTIYF	TGTGCCAGCAGCCAAGATTTTCGGCCGTTCTCTGGAAACACCATATATTTT	TRBV4-2	.	.	TRBJ1-3
CASNAGGGPPYNEQFF	TGTGCCAGCAACGCTGGAGGAGGTCCTCCCTACAATGAGCAGTTCTTC	TRBV11-2	.	.	TRBJ2-1
CASSSGTGEYEQFF	TGTGCCAGCAGTTCCGGGACAGGGGAGTATGAGCAGTTCTTC	TRBV7-3	once	TRBD1	TRBJ2-1
CASSPRTGGAQVVEQFF	TGCGCCAGCAGCCCACGGACAGGGGGCGCACAGGTGGTTGAGCAGTTCTTC	TRBV5-1	.	TRBD1	TRBJ2-1
CASKVTGNQPQHF	TGTGCCAGCAAGGTGACGGGTAATCAGCCCCAGCATTTT	TRBV2	.	.	TRBJ1-5
CASSATGDGGYTF	TGCGCCAGCAGCGCCACAGGGGACGGTGGCTACACCTTC	TRBV5-1	.	TRBD1	TRBJ1-2
CATRRGGEQYF	TGTGCCACCCGCAGGGGGGGTGAGCAGTACTTC	TRBV19	few	.	TRBJ2-7
CASSFKRGPGTDTQYF	TGTGCCAGCAGCTTTAAGCGGGGCCCTGGCACAGATACGCAGTATTTT	TRBV5-4	.	TRBD2	TRBJ2-3
CAISDRTDTQYF	TGTGCCATCAGTGACCGCACAGATACGCAGTATTTT	TRBV10-3	.	.	TRBJ2-3
CASSLSAYRYNEQFF	TGTGCCAGCAGCTTGTCAGCTTATCGCTACAATGAGCAGTTCTTC	TRBV5-6	.	.	TRBJ2-1
CASRANSNYGYTF	TGTGCCAGCCGGGCGAACTCTAACTATGGCTACACCTTC	TRBV2	.	.	TRBJ1-2
CASSTGQVGSGNTIYF	TGTGCCAGTAGTACCGGACAGGTTGGCTCTGGAAACACCATATATTTT	TRBV19	.	TRBD1	TRBJ1-3
CASSFAQGMRKLFF	TGTGCCAGCAGTTTTGCACAGGGGATGCGAAAACTGTTTTTT	TRBV27	.	TRBD1	TRBJ1-4
CASSIVAGYVNQPQHF	TGTGCCAGTAGTATAGTTGCGGGGTACGTCAATCAGCCCCAGCATTTT	TRBV19	.	.	TRBJ1-5